These 26 T cell receptor beta chains were sequenced from one sample in a study of T-cell reconstitution after alpha-beta-depleted transplantation in children. This sample's TCRbeta library carried unique molecular identifier barcodes. TCRdb re-called the PCR reads through MiXCR, storing one row per CDR3 protein. This sample carries hundreds of thousands of distinct CDR3 sequences, 9.9% of them seen once, and the ten largest clones take around 10%. The sequencing here drew on PBMCs from the stem cell graft donor, taken from the stem cell graft. These receptors all stem from a human donor who donated a stem cell graft to a child with SCID.

Ten or more counts support this clonotype. This chain links TRBV5-1 with TRBJ1-2; no firm D call. The germline CDR1 and CDR2 sequences are SGHRS and YFSETQ. V lost 0 bases and J 4 bases, leaving 13 bases between the germline ends. This CDR3 spans 15 amino acids. The DNA for the CDR3 is TGCGCCAGCAGCTTGGTTCTTGGCGGAAGCTATGGCTACACCTTC. Translation: CASSLVLGGSYGYTF.

The chain uses TRBV27 and TRBJ1-6, with 9 bases aligning to TRBD1. CDR1 MNHEY and CDR2 SMNVEV come from the germline V gene (reference sequence). Trimming cost V 4 bases and J 11 bases; bases outside gene matches: 6. The CDR3 runs to 14 residues. DNA for the CDR3: TGTGCCAGCAGTTCGGACAGGGGAGGGACACCCCTCCACTTT. As protein: CASSSDRGGTPLHF.

The chain links TRBV10-3 to TRBJ2-2, with 10 bases fitting TRBD2. The CDR3 has 15 amino acids. Germline V gene sequence: CDR1 ENHRY, CDR2 SYGVKD. J lost 3 bases, V lost 10 bases, and 8 bases had no gene match. CDR3 sequence: CATRGLAGDTGELFF. The DNA for the CDR3 is TGTGCCACCAGGGGGCTAGCGGGGGACACCGGGGAGCTGTTTTTT.

There are a few counts of this clonotype. The chain links TRBV7-6 to TRBJ2-5; 10 nucleotides align to TRBD2. This CDR3 is built from 16 residues. CDR1 and CDR2 from the germline V gene are SGHVS and FNYEAQ. V lost 3 bases and J lost 0; bases outside the gene matches: 4. The CDR3 loop is CASSFSGGRYQETQYF. The CDR3 DNA follows: TGTGCCAGCAGCTTTAGCGGGGGGCGGTACCAAGAGACCCAGTACTTC.

The chain joins TRBV10-3 to TRBJ1-2; a weak D match, TRBD1 (6 bases). CDR1 is ENHRY and CDR2 is SYGVKD in the germline V gene. The CDR3 extends over 15 amino acids. The V gene lost 2 bases and the J gene lost 3 bases, with 13 bases spanning the gap. The CDR3 is CAISEKTGMHYGYTF. CDR3 coding DNA: TGTGCCATCAGTGAGAAGACAGGAATGCACTATGGCTACACCTTC.

V gene TRBV18 combines with J gene TRBJ2-6, with 7 positions matching TRBD1. This CDR3 has 16 residues. Per germline, CDR1 KGHSH and CDR2 LQKENI. The V gene end was trimmed by 5 bases and the J gene end by 0 bases; junction bases not matched to a gene: 4. In DNA, the CDR3 is TGTGCCAGCTCAACGGACAGGTACTCTGGGGCCAACGTCCTGACTTTC. Protein product: CASSTDRYSGANVLTF.

This chain links TRBV5-6 with TRBJ2-1, with D maybe TRBD1 (6 bases). The V gene's germline CDR1 is SGHDT and CDR2 YYEEEE. This CDR3 is built from 15 residues. V was cut by 4 bases and J by 3 bases, with 14 bases left in between. The CDR3 nucleotides are TGTGCCAGCAGCGGACGGCAGGGGATCTACAATGAGCAGTTCTTC. This codes for CASSGRQGIYNEQFF.

In this sample, this clonotype turned up many times. The CDR3 sequence is CASSTGASRGTDTQYF. The CDR3 nucleotides read TGCGCCAGCAGCACGGGGGCTAGCCGAGGCACAGATACGCAGTATTTT. The J gene is TRBJ2-3, the V gene TRBV5-1; D assignment may be TRBD1 or TRBD2 (6 bases each). This CDR3 is built from 16 residues. The germline V gene encodes CDR1 SGHRS and CDR2 YFSETQ. V lost 4 bases to trimming and J lost 1 base, with 16 bases between them.

In this sample, this clonotype turned up a few times. One base away lies a much larger clone, so this may be a sequencing read error. This sequence joins TRBV11-2 and TRBJ2-7; TRBD1 aligns across 7 bases. The CDR3 covers 12 residues. CDR1 SGHAT and CDR2 FQNNGV come from the germline V gene. J lost 6 bases, V lost 5 bases, and 4 bases had no gene match. The CDR3 here is CASSEQGFEQYF. The DNA for the CDR3 is TGTGCCAGCAGCGAACAGGGGTTCGAGCAGTACTTC.

This clonotype has more than one count but fewer than ten. The chain joins TRBV29-1 to TRBJ1-1; a weak D match, TRBD1 (5 bases). CDR1 and CDR2 from the germline V gene are SQVTM and ANQGSEA. The CDR3 has 13 amino acids. Trimming stripped 6 bases from V and 4 bases from J, with 15 bases between. The CDR3 bases are TGCAGCGTCCCTGGGTTAGGGGTCACTGAAGCTTTCTTT. Residues: CSVPGLGVTEAFF.

This clonotype turned up a few times. For the CDR3, the DNA is TGTGCCACCAGTGGGTTCGGGGGGGCCCACAATGAGCAGTTCTTC. This encodes CATSGFGGAHNEQFF. The genes are TRBV24-1 and TRBJ2-1, with 8 bases fitting TRBD2. Germline CDR1 KGHDR, CDR2 SFDVKD. The CDR3 consists of 15 residues. Losses at the gene ends were 5 bases for V and 5 bases for J; bases not matched to a gene: 7.

The chain has TRBV6-1 and TRBJ2-5; D possibly matches TRBD1 or TRBD2 (5 bases each). The germline gives CDR1 MNHNS, CDR2 SASEGT. Trimming stripped 6 bases from V and 14 bases from J, with 22 bases between. CDR3 length: 13 residues. CDR3 in amino acids: CASRLTRDGANYF. In DNA, the CDR3 is TGTGCCAGCAGACTTACCCGGGACGGAGCAAACTACTTC.

The chain is built from TRBV19 and TRBJ2-7, with D uncertain. The CDR3 length is 13 residues. Germline V gene data show CDR1 as LNHDA and CDR2 as SQIVND (reference sequence). V shed 4 bases and J shed 2 bases, with 9 bases lying between them. The CDR3 spells CASSTGFPYEQYF. CDR3 DNA: TGTGCCAGTAGTACGGGTTTTCCCTACGAGCAGTACTTC. Full variable domain (outside the CDR3, taken from reference TRBV19 and TRBJ2-7): DGGITQSPKYLFRKEGQNVTLSCEQNLNHDAMYWYRQDPGQGLRLIYYSQIVNDFQKGDIAEGYSVSREKKESFPLTVTSAQKNPTAFYLCASSTGFPYEQYFGPGTRLTVT.

The chain employs TRBV20-1 and TRBJ2-5; 8 bases match TRBD1. The CDR3 contains 16 residues. V was clipped by 3 bases and J by 2 bases; unmatched bases: 11. Germline-derived CDR1 and CDR2 are DFQATT and SNEGSKA (reference sequence). CDR3 residues: CSASPPRTGRQETQYF. The CDR3 DNA follows: TGCAGTGCTAGCCCCCCGCGGACAGGGAGGCAAGAGACCCAGTACTTC.

The rearrangement joins TRBV7-6 to TRBJ1-3; D is possibly TRBD1 (6 bases). CDR1 SGHVS and CDR2 FNYEAQ come from the germline V gene. The CDR3 consists of 17 residues. Trimming shortened V by 5 bases and J by 0 bases, and 17 bases separated the two germline ends. CDR3 sequence reads: CASSIQQGRISGNTIYF. The CDR3 DNA reads TGTGCCAGCAGCATACAACAGGGCCGCATCTCTGGAAACACCATATATTTT.

This chain links TRBV5-6 with TRBJ2-7, with 10 bases fitting TRBD2. Germline V gene sequence: CDR1 SGHDT, CDR2 YYEEEE. The trim removed 5 bases at V and 3 bases at J, leaving 8 bases unmatched. The CDR3 consists of 15 residues. CDR3 in DNA: TGTGCCAGCAGGTCCTTAGCGGGGGGCATCTACGAGCAGTACTTC. Translated, it gives CASRSLAGGIYEQYF.

This clonotype appeared a few times. The J gene is TRBJ2-2, the V gene TRBV11-1; perhaps TRBD1 as D (5 bases). Germline V CDR1 and CDR2: SGHAT, FQDESV (reference sequence). This CDR3 region has 13 residues. Trimming shortened V by 2 bases and J by 6 bases, and 7 bases separated the two germline ends. CDR3: CASSLQGPGELFF. The CDR3 bases are TGTGCCAGCAGCTTACAGGGCCCCGGGGAGCTGTTTTTT.

The sample holds a few counts of this clonotype. The V call is TRBV6-5, the J call TRBJ2-6; weak D call: TRBD1 (6 bases). The V gene lost 5 bases and the J gene lost 1 base, with 15 bases spanning the gap. The germline CDR1 and CDR2 sequences are MNHEY and SVGAGI. This CDR3 spans 17 amino acids. Here the CDR3 DNA reads TGTGCCAGCAGTAGCAGGACAGTTGCTTCTGGGGCCAACGTCCTGACTTTC. It is translated as CASSSRTVASGANVLTF.

J is TRBJ2-7 and V is TRBV5-1, with 9 bases identical to TRBD1. Unmatched junction bases numbered 7, after V lost 4 bases and J lost 5 bases. Per the germline V gene, CDR1 is SGHRS and CDR2 is YFSETQ. CDR3 length equals 14 residues. The CDR3 region has the DNA TGCGCCAGCAGCCCCGGGACAGGGCTAGACGAGCAGTACTTC. This gives the protein CASSPGTGLDEQYF.

The chain joins TRBV2 to TRBJ1-3; D gene uncertain. CDR1 is SNHLY, CDR2 FYNNEI, per germline. This CDR3 is built from 14 residues. Trimming took 1 base from V and 0 from J, leaving 4 bases between them. CDR3 protein: CASSEGLSGNTIYF. The CDR3, as DNA: TGTGCCAGCAGTGAAGGACTCTCTGGAAACACCATATATTTT. Full variable domain (outside the CDR3, taken from reference TRBV2 and TRBJ1-3): EPEVTQTPSHQVTQMGQEVILRCVPISNHLYFYWYRQILGQKVEFLVSFYNNEISEKSEIFDDQFSVERPDGSNFTLKIRSTKLEDSAMYFCASSEGLSGNTIYFGEGSWLTVV.

This clonotype was counted ten times or more. The chain employs TRBV9 and TRBJ2-1; 7 nucleotides match TRBD1. Trimming took 0 bases from V and 6 from J; bases not matched to a gene: 9. This CDR3 region has 16 residues. Germline V gives CDR1 SGDLS, CDR2 YYNGEE. The CDR3 DNA sequence: TGTGCCAGCAGCGTAGGCTCCCGGACAGGAAGCAATGAGCAGTTCTTC. Protein: CASSVGSRTGSNEQFF.

This clonotype showed up just a few times. This chain links TRBV10-3 with TRBJ2-3; D gene ambiguous. The germline V gene has CDR1 ENHRY and CDR2 SYGVKD. The CDR3 contains 13 residues. V dropped 3 bases and J dropped 2 bases, with 6 bases sitting between them. The CDR3 protein is CAISDLATDTQYF. In DNA form, the CDR3 reads TGTGCCATCAGTGACTTAGCCACAGATACGCAGTATTTT.

This chain connects TRBV5-5 to TRBJ2-2, with D unclear. Trimming cost V 4 bases and J 7 bases, with 17 bases left between them. CDR1 is SGHKS, CDR2 YYEKEE, per germline (reference sequence). The CDR3 loop spans 15 amino acids. CDR3 protein: CASSPGPTSHGELFF. CDR3 DNA: TGTGCCAGCAGCCCCGGCCCAACCTCCCACGGGGAGCTGTTTTTT.

This clonotype was recorded at least ten times. This rearrangement joins TRBV6-5 to TRBJ2-1; D perhaps matches TRBD1 (6 bases). The germline V gene encodes CDR1 MNHEY and CDR2 SVGAGI. There are 16 residues in the CDR3. V shed 0 bases and J shed 0 bases, with 9 bases lying between them. The CDR3 sequence: CASSYSLGGSYNEQFF. CDR3 in DNA: TGTGCCAGCAGTTACTCATTAGGGGGCTCCTACAATGAGCAGTTCTTC.

This clonotype was seen a handful of times. In DNA form, the CDR3 reads TGTGCCAGCAGCTTAAGGGCCGGGGAGGACACTGAAGCTTTCTTT. It yields the protein CASSLRAGEDTEAFF. The rearrangement uses TRBV7-3 and TRBJ1-1; D uncertain. The CDR3 length is 15 residues. CDR1 is SGHTA and CDR2 is FQGTGA in the germline V gene. Trimming cost V 1 base and J 3 bases, with 12 bases left between them.

This clonotype was observed a few times. This chain connects TRBV7-9 to TRBJ2-7; 9 nucleotides agree with TRBD1. Germline CDR1 reads SEHNR; CDR2 reads FQNEAQ (reference sequence). J gave up 4 bases and V 2 bases, and 6 bases lay outside the gene matches. This CDR3 is 15 amino acids long. CDR3 in amino acids: CASSLSTGGAYEQYF. The CDR3 DNA reads as TGTGCCAGCAGCTTAAGTACAGGGGGCGCGTACGAGCAGTACTTC.